This TCR beta chain is from a study of CD8+ T cells in alopecia areata. Across the study: A regimen of oral tofacitinib, 5 to 10 mg twice daily, was given to treated patients. Patients in the study were on tofacitinib for 6 to 18 months, then off it for 6 months. General study results and limits: Scalp samples also yield sequences of resident alphabeta T cells from normal skin.

CDR1 MNHNY and CDR2 SVGAGI come from the germline V gene (reference sequence). Trimming removed 8 bases at V and 4 bases at J, with 8 bases between. The CDR3 loop spans 11 amino acids. About this clone itself: What it binds is not known.

RNA extraction and reverse transcription yielded cDNA as sequencing template. Assay: immunoSEQ multiplex PCR; the TCRdb copy retains only in-frame clones and omits some. The data show 100,000 to 150,000 clones, around three fifths seen once. The source of this sequence is a human donor with alopecia areata. The chain combines TRBV6-6 with TRBJ1-1, with D possibly TRBD1 on 5 matching bases. The sequencing used CD4+ T cells sorted from blood, collected at week 0. The CDR3 protein is CASGTSTEAFF. CDR3 sequence (DNA): TGTGCCAGCGGGACCTCCACTGAAGCTTTCTTT.